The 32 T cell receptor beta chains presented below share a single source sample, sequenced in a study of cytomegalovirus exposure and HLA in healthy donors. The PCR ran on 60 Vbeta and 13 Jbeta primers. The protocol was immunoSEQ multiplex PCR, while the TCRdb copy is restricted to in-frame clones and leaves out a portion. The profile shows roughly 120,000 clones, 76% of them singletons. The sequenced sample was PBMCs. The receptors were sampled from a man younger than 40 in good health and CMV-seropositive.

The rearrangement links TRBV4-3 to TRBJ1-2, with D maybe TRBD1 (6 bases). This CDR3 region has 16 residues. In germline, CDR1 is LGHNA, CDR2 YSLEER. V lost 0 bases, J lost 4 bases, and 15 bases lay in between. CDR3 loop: CASSQDGTGMSYGYTF. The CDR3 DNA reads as TGCGCCAGCAGCCAAGATGGTACAGGGATGAGCTATGGCTACACCTTC.

Here the CDR3 DNA reads TGTGCCAGCAGCCAAGAGCCCGGCTCAACGGGAGAGCTGTTTTTT. The encoded protein is CASSQEPGSTGELFF. The rearrangement links TRBV4-2 to TRBJ2-2; perhaps TRBD2 as D (5 bases). This CDR3 contains 15 residues. V was pared by 0 bases and J by 11 bases, with 16 bases between. Germline CDR1 is LGHNA and CDR2 is YNFKEQ.

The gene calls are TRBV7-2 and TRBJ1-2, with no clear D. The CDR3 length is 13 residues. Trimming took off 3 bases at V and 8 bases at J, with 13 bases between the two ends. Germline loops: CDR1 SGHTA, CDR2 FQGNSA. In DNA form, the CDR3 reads TGTGCCAGCAGCTTTTATCTGGGAGACGGCTACACCTTC. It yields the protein CASSFYLGDGYTF. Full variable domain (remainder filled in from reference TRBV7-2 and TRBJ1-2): GAGVSQSPSNKVTEKGKDVELRCDPISGHTALYWYRQSLGQGLEFLIYFQGNSAPDKSGLPSDRFSAERTGGSVSTLTIQRTQQEDSAVYLCASSFYLGDGYTFGSGTRLTVV.

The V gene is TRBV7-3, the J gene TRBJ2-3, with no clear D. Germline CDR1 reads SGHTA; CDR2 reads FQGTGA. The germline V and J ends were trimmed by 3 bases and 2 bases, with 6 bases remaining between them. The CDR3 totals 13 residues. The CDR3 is CASSFRITDTQYF. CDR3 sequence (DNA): TGTGCCAGCAGCTTCAGAATCACAGATACGCAGTATTTT.

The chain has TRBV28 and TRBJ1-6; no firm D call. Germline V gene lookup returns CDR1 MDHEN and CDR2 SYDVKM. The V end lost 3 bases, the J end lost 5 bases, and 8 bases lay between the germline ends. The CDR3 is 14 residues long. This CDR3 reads CASSFSGNNSPLHF. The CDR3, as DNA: TGTGCCAGCAGTTTCTCGGGGAATAATTCACCCCTCCACTTT.

The chain's CDR3 is CASSGQGDTGELFF. The CDR3 nucleotides read TGTGCCAGCAGTGGACAGGGGGACACCGGGGAGCTGTTTTTT. The chain combines TRBV6-1 with TRBJ2-2; 9 nucleotides match TRBD1. This CDR3 is 14 amino acids long. V shed 4 bases, J shed 3 bases, and the junction held 0 bases outside the gene matches. Germline CDR1 and CDR2: MNHNS and SASEGT.

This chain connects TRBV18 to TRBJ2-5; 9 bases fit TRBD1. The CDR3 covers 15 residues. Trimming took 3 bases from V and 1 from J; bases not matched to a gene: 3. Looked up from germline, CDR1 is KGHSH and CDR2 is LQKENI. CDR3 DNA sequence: TGTGCCAGCTCACCGACAGGGGGATCCCAAGAGACCCAGTACTTC. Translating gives CASSPTGGSQETQYF.

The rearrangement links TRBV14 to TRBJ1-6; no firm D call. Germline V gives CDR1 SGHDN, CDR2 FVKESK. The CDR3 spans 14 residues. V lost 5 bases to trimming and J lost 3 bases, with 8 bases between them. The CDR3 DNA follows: TGTGCCAGCAGCTACGGGGTCTATAATTCACCCCTCCACTTT. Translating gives CASSYGVYNSPLHF. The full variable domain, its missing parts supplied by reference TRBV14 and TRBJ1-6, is EAGVTQFPSHSVIEKGQTVTLRCDPISGHDNLYWYRRVMGKEIKFLLHFVKESKQDESGMPNNRFLAERTGGTYSTLKVQPAELEDSGVYFCASSYGVYNSPLHFGNGTRLTVT.

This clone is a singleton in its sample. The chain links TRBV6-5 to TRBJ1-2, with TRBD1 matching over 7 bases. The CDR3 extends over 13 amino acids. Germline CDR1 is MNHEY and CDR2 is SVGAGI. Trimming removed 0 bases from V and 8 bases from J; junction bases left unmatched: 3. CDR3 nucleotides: TGTGCCAGCAGTTACTCGACAGGGAGCGGCTACACCTTC. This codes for CASSYSTGSGYTF.

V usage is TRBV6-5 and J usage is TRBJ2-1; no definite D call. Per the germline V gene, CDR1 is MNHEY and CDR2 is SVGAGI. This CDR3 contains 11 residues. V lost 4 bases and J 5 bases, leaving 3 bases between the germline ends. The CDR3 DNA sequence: TGTGCCAGCAGTTCCGACAATGAGCAGTTCTTC. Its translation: CASSSDNEQFF.

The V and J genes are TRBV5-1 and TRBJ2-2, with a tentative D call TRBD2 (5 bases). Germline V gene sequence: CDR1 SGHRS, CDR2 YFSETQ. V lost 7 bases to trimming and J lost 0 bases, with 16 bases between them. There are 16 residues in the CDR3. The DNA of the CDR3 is TGCGCCAGCCGTTCCCTATCGGGGTCGAACACCGGGGAGCTGTTTTTT. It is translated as CASRSLSGSNTGELFF.

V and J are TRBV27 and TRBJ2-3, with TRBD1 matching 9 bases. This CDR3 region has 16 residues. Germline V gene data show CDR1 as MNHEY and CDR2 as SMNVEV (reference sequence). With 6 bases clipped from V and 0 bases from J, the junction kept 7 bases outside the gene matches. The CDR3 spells CASSPSGTGSTDTQYF. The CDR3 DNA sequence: TGTGCCAGCAGCCCATCAGGGACAGGGAGCACAGATACGCAGTATTTT.

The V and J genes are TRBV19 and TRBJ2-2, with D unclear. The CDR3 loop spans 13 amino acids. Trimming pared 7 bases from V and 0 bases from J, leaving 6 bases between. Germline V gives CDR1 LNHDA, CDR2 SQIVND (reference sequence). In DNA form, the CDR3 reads TGTGCCAGTACTCAGGCGAACACCGGGGAGCTGTTTTTT. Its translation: CASTQANTGELFF.

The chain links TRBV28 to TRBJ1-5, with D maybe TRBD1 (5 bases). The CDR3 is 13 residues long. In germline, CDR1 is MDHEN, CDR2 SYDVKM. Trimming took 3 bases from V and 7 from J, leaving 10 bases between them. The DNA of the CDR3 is TGTGCCAGCAGTTTTGGGGCCTCCCAGCCCCAGCATTTT. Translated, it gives CASSFGASQPQHF.

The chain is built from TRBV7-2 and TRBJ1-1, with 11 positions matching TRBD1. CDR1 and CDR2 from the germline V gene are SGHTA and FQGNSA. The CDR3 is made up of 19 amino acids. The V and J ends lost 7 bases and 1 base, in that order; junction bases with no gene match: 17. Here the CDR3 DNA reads TGTGCCAGCACCGGGACAGGGGGAACTATAACTATTAGGAACACTGAAGCTTTCTTT. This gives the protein CASTGTGGTITIRNTEAFF. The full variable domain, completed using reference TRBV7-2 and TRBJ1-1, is GAGVSQSPSNKVTEKGKDVELRCDPISGHTALYWYRQSLGQGLEFLIYFQGNSAPDKSGLPSDRFSAERTGGSVSTLTIQRTQQEDSAVYLCASTGTGGTITIRNTEAFFGQGTRLTVV.

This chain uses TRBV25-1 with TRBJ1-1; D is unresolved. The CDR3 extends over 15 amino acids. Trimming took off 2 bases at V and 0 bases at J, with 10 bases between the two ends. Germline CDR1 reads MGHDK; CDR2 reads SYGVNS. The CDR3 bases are TGTGCCAGCAGTGAAGGCGGCAGATTGAACACTGAAGCTTTCTTT. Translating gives CASSEGGRLNTEAFF.

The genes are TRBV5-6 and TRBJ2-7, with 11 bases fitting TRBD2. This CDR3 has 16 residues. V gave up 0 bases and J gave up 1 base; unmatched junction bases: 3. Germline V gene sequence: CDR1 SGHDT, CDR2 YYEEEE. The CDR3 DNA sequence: TGTGCCAGCAGCTTGGTCACTAGCGGGGGATCCTACGAGCAGTACTTC. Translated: CASSLVTSGGSYEQYF.

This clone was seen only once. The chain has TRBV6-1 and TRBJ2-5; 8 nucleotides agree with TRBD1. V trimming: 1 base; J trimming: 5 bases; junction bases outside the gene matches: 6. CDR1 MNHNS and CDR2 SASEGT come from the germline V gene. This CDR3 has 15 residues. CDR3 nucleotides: TGTGCCAGCAGTGAAGGGACAGGGAGGAGGGAGACCCAGTACTTC. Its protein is CASSEGTGRRETQYF.

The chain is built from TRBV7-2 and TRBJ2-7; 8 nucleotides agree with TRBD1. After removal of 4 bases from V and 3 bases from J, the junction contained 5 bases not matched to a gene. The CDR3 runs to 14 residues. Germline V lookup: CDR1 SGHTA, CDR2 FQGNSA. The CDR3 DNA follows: TGTGCCAGCAGCTACGACAGGGGAGGCTACGAGCAGTACTTC. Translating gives CASSYDRGGYEQYF.

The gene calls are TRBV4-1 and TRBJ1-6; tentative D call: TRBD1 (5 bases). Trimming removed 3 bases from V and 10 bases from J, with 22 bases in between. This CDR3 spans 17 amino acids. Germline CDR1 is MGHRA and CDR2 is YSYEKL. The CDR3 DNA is TGCGCCAGCAGCCACCTTTTACAGGAGTCGGGTGAATCACCCCTCCACTTT. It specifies CASSHLLQESGESPLHF.

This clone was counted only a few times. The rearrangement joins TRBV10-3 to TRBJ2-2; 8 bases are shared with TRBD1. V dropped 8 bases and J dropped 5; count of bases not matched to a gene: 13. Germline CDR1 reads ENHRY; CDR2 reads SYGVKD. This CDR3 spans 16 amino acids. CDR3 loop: CAIGQGFLQGTGELFF. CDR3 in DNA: TGTGCCATCGGACAGGGATTTCTTCAGGGGACCGGGGAGCTGTTTTTT.

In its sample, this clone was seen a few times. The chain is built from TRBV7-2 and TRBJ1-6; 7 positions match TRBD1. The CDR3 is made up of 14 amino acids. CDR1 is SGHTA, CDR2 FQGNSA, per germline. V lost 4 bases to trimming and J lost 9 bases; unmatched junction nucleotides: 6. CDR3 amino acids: CASSSTGNGSPLHF. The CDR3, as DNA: TGTGCCAGCAGCTCGACAGGGAATGGTTCACCCCTCCACTTT.

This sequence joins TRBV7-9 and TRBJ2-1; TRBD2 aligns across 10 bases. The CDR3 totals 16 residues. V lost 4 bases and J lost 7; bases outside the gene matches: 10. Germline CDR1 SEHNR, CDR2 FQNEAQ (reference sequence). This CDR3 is CASSSGGTSALNEQFF. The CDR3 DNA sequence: TGTGCCAGCAGCTCGGGGGGGACTAGCGCCTTAAATGAGCAGTTCTTC.

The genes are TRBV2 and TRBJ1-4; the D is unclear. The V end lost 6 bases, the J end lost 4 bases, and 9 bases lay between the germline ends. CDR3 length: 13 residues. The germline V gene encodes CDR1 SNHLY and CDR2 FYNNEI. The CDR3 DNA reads TGTGCCAGCAGCTTCGGGAATAATGAAAAACTGTTTTTT. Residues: CASSFGNNEKLFF.

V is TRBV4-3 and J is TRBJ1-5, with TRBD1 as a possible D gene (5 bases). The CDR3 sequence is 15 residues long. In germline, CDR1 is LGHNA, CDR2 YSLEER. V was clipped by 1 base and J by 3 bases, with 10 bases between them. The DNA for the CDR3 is TGCGCCAGCAGCCAAGTTAGGGGCGCCAATCAGCCCCAGCATTTT. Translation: CASSQVRGANQPQHF.

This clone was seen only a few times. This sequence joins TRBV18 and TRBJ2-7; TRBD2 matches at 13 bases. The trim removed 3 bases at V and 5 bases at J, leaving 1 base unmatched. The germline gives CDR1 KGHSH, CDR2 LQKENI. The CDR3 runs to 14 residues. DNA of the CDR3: TGTGCCAGCTCACCGACTAGCGGGGGGAACGAGCAGTACTTC. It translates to CASSPTSGGNEQYF. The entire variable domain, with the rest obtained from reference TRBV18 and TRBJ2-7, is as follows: NAGVMQNPRHLVRRRGQEARLRCSPMKGHSHVYWYRQLPEEGLKFMVYLQKENIIDESGMPKERFSAEFPKEGPSILRIQQVVRGDSAAYFCASSPTSGGNEQYFGPGTRLTVT.

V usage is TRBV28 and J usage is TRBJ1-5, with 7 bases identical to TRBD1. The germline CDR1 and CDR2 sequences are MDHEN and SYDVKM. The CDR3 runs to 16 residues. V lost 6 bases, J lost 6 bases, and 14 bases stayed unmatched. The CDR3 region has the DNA TGTGCCAGCAGCCCCCCCGGACAGGTTCTGGGTCAGCCCCAGCATTTT. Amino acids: CASSPPGQVLGQPQHF.

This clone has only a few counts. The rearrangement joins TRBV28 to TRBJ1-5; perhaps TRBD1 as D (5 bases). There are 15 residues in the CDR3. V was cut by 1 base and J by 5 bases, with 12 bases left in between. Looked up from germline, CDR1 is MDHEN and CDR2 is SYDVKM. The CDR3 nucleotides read TGTGCCAGCAGTTTATCCCATCAGGGCCATCAGCCCCAGCATTTT. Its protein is CASSLSHQGHQPQHF.

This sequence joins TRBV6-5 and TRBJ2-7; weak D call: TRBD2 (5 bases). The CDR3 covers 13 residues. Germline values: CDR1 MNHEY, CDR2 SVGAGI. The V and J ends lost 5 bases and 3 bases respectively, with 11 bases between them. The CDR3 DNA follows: TGTGCCAGCAGTGAACTTCGGGGCTACGAGCAGTACTTC. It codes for CASSELRGYEQYF.

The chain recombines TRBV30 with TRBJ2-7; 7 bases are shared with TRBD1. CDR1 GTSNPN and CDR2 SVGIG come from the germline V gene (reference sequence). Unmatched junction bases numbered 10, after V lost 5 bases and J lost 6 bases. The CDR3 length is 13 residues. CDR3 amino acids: CAWGVGTAIEQYF. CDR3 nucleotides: TGTGCCTGGGGGGTGGGGACAGCTATCGAGCAGTACTTC. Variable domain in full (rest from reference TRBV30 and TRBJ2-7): SQTIHQWPATLVQPVGSPLSLECTVEGTSNPNLYWYRQAAGRGLQLLFYSVGIGQISSEVPQNLSASRPQDRQFILSSKKLLLSDSGFYLCAWGVGTAIEQYFGPGTRLTVT.

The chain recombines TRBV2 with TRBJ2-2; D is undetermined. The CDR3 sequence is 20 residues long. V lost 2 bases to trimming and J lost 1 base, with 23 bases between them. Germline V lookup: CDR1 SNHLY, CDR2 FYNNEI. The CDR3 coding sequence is TGTGCCAGCAGTGAACCCAACGCGGCGGCCACCTCCAGGAACACCGGGGAGCTGTTTTTT. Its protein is CASSEPNAAATSRNTGELFF.

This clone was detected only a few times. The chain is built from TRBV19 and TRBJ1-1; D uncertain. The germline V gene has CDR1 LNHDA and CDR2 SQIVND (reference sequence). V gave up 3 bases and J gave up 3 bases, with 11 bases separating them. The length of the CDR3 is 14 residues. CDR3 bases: TGTGCCAGTAGTATCCCAGGAGGCTACACTGAAGCTTTCTTT. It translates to CASSIPGGYTEAFF.